A single sample is the source of the 26 T cell receptor beta chains below, sequenced in a study of cytomegalovirus exposure and HLA in healthy donors. In the PCR, 60 Vbeta and 13 Jbeta primers were used. The data were produced by immunoSEQ multiplex PCR, yet TCRdb's version contains in-frame clones alone and is incomplete. The sample contains 65,000 to 90,000 clones, more than 70% of which appear only once. Specimen: PBMCs. These TCRs come from a man aged 35 to 55 in good health and CMV-seronegative.

This clone was seen only a few times. The genes are TRBV4-1 and TRBJ2-2; 8 nucleotides agree with TRBD2. This CDR3 is 15 amino acids long. V was clipped by 2 bases and J by 1 base; unmatched bases: 0. The V gene's germline CDR1 is MGHRA and CDR2 YSYEKL. This chain's CDR3 is CASSQRGGNTGELFF. DNA of the CDR3: TGCGCCAGCAGCCAACGGGGGGGGAACACCGGGGAGCTGTTTTTT.

The sample holds one count of this clone. The V and J genes are TRBV2 and TRBJ1-2; a possible D gene is TRBD1 (6 bases). Per germline, CDR1 SNHLY and CDR2 FYNNEI. The CDR3 loop spans 13 amino acids. Trimming took 4 bases from V and 5 from J, leaving 11 bases between them. CDR3 sequence: CASSGGLAYGYTF. CDR3 nucleotides: TGTGCCAGCAGTGGGGGGCTGGCGTATGGCTACACCTTC. Drawing the rest from reference TRBV2 and TRBJ1-2, the complete variable domain is EPEVTQTPSHQVTQMGQEVILRCVPISNHLYFYWYRQILGQKVEFLVSFYNNEISEKSEIFDDQFSVERPDGSNFTLKIRSTKLEDSAMYFCASSGGLAYGYTFGSGTRLTVV.

Details on this clone: Compared with germline, one end of the junction differs, possibly owing to a read error. The rearrangement links TRBV5-1 to TRBJ1-5; 7 bases are shared with TRBD1. Germline-derived CDR1 and CDR2 are SGHRS and YFSETQ. The CDR3 contains 16 residues. This CDR3 reads CANSLEGTDSNQPQHF. CDR3 DNA sequence: TGCGCCAACAGCTTGGAGGGGACAGATAGCAATCAGCCCCAGCATTTT.

This clone was counted only a few times. The genes are TRBV6-1 and TRBJ2-7; 7 positions agree with TRBD1. The CDR3 consists of 14 residues. V was clipped by 5 bases and J by 3 bases; unmatched bases: 7. Germline V gives CDR1 MNHNS, CDR2 SASEGT. The DNA of the CDR3 is TGTGCCAGCAGTAAGACAGGGTGGGGCTACGAGCAGTACTTC. Protein: CASSKTGWGYEQYF.

The rearrangement joins TRBV28 to TRBJ1-2; 7 bases agree with TRBD1. The CDR3 is made up of 14 amino acids. CDR1 is MDHEN and CDR2 is SYDVKM in the germline V gene. V lost 7 bases to trimming and J lost 6 bases; unmatched junction nucleotides: 11. The CDR3 bases are TGTGCCAGCACCTCAGACAGGGTAATTCATGGCTACACCTTC. As protein: CASTSDRVIHGYTF.

The chain employs TRBV6-5 and TRBJ1-6; tentatively, D is TRBD1 (6 bases). Germline CDR1 is MNHEY and CDR2 is SVGAGI. This CDR3 has 15 residues. V was cut by 8 bases and J by 0 bases, with 11 bases left in between. DNA for the CDR3: TGTGCCAGCGGTGGGGGCAGCTCCTATAATTCACCCCTCCACTTT. Translated: CASGGGSSYNSPLHF.

V is TRBV4-2 and J is TRBJ1-2; the D gene is possibly TRBD1 (6 bases). The CDR3 is 15 residues long. Looked up from germline, CDR1 is LGHNA and CDR2 is YNFKEQ. Trimming shortened V by 4 bases and J by 1 base, and 13 bases separated the two germline ends. The CDR3 loop reads CASSRGGQFNYGYTF. For the CDR3, the DNA is TGTGCCAGCAGCCGAGGGGGACAATTTAACTATGGCTACACCTTC.

The chain joins TRBV9 to TRBJ1-1, with a possible D match to TRBD1 (6 bases). CDR1 is SGDLS and CDR2 is YYNGEE in the germline V gene. V was trimmed by 3 bases and J by 5 bases, leaving 8 bases between them. This CDR3 comprises 12 residues. The CDR3 here is CASSGQGTEAFF. As DNA, the CDR3 is TGTGCCAGCAGCGGTCAGGGGACTGAAGCTTTCTTT.

The V gene is TRBV5-1, the J gene TRBJ2-7; the D gene is possibly TRBD2 (6 bases). Germline values: CDR1 SGHRS, CDR2 YFSETQ. The CDR3 extends over 13 amino acids. V was trimmed by 4 bases and J by 1 base, leaving 9 bases between them. The CDR3 coding sequence is TGCGCCAGCAGCGGGGGGTCATCCTACGAGCAGTACTTC. Encoded protein: CASSGGSSYEQYF.

The chain joins TRBV28 to TRBJ2-3; a weak D match, TRBD1 (6 bases). The CDR3 extends over 14 amino acids. Trimming stripped 3 bases from V and 1 base from J, with 8 bases between. Germline values: CDR1 MDHEN, CDR2 SYDVKM. The CDR3 sequence: CASSLGTRTDTQYF. The DNA for the CDR3 is TGTGCCAGCAGTTTGGGGACACGCACAGATACGCAGTATTTT.

The chain employs TRBV2 and TRBJ1-2, with unresolved D. This CDR3 has 12 amino acids. The germline V and J ends were trimmed by 1 base and 7 bases, with 7 bases remaining between them. Per germline, CDR1 SNHLY and CDR2 FYNNEI. CDR3 loop: CASSEGAAGYTF. CDR3 DNA: TGTGCCAGCAGTGAAGGGGCAGCTGGCTACACCTTC.

The rearrangement links TRBV4-1 to TRBJ2-3, with 9 bases lining up with TRBD2. Trimming removed 0 bases from V and 3 bases from J; junction bases left unmatched: 7. This CDR3 is built from 17 residues. The germline CDR1 and CDR2 sequences are MGHRA and YSYEKL. CDR3 region: CASSQETRGGATDTQYF. The CDR3 DNA reads TGCGCCAGCAGCCAAGAAACCCGCGGGGGGGCGACAGATACGCAGTATTTT.

This clone was recorded a few times. V and J are TRBV30 and TRBJ1-1; D unresolved. V was trimmed by 2 bases and J by 8 bases, leaving 12 bases between them. The CDR3 loop spans 12 amino acids. Germline loops: CDR1 GTSNPN, CDR2 SVGIG (reference sequence). This chain's CDR3 is CAWSTGGAEAFF. Written as DNA, the CDR3 is TGTGCCTGGAGTACGGGAGGCGCGGAAGCTTTCTTT.

The chain recombines TRBV4-3 with TRBJ2-1; 7 bases are a match to TRBD2. Germline CDR1 LGHNA, CDR2 YSLEER. This CDR3 is 16 amino acids long. The V gene end was trimmed by 0 bases and the J gene end by 12 bases; junction bases not matched to a gene: 14. CDR3 loop: CASSQERGTAQCGQFF. CDR3 in DNA: TGCGCCAGCAGCCAAGAGCGGGGGACGGCTCAATGCGGGCAGTTCTTC.

The chain recombines TRBV5-6 with TRBJ1-2, with 12 bases fitting TRBD1. The germline V gene encodes CDR1 SGHDT and CDR2 YYEEEE. The J segment lost 8 bases and the V segment lost 0 bases, leaving 8 bases of the junction unmatched. This CDR3 region has 16 residues. CDR3 nucleotide sequence: TGTGCCAGCAGCTTGGCCGGGGGGACAGGGGGCAGGGGCTACACCTTC. Translating gives CASSLAGGTGGRGYTF.

V usage is TRBV4-1 and J usage is TRBJ1-4; possible D gene TRBD1, 5 bases. Deletions cut 0 bases from V and 7 bases from J, with 15 bases between. The length of the CDR3 is 16 residues. The germline V gene has CDR1 MGHRA and CDR2 YSYEKL. In DNA form, the CDR3 reads TGCGCCAGCAGCCAAGATTGGGGAGGGGTTGGTGAAAAACTGTTTTTT. This codes for CASSQDWGGVGEKLFF.

This clone appeared once. The J gene is TRBJ2-7, the V gene TRBV21-1; the listed D gene, TRBD1, was not tested against the DNA. TRBV21-1 is recorded as a pseudogene. CDR3 length: 15 residues. This CDR3 is CASRLLRDRTYEQYF. The CDR3 DNA is TGTGCCAGCCGGCTGTTACGGGACAGGACCTACGAGCAGTACTTC.

In nucleotides, the CDR3 is TGTGCCAGCAGCTCGATGACAGGGGGGTTTATCTACGAGCAGTACTTC. Translation: CASSSMTGGFIYEQYF. This chain joins TRBV7-6 and TRBJ2-7; 9 positions match TRBD1. Germline CDR1 and CDR2: SGHVS and FNYEAQ. The junction had 10 bases not matched to a gene; V was cut back by 4 bases and J by 3 bases. The CDR3 is 16 amino acids.

The chain employs TRBV6-5 and TRBJ1-1, with D maybe TRBD1 (6 bases). CDR1 and CDR2 from the germline V gene are MNHEY and SVGAGI. Trimming removed 7 bases from V and 4 bases from J, with 16 bases in between. This CDR3 has 14 residues. The CDR3 loop reads CASNSGVFATEAFF. In DNA form, the CDR3 reads TGTGCCAGCAATTCAGGGGTTTTTGCCACTGAAGCTTTCTTT.

The rearrangement uses TRBV5-4 and TRBJ2-7; D call uncertain. The V end was cut by 4 bases, the J end by 4 bases, with 12 bases between. Germline CDR1 is SGHNT and CDR2 is YYREEE (reference sequence). The CDR3 covers 13 residues. CDR3 bases: TGTGCCAGCAGCCCGCAGAATAAATACGAGCAGTACTTC. Translation: CASSPQNKYEQYF. The whole variable domain, remainder taken from reference TRBV5-4 and TRBJ2-7, is ETGVTQSPTHLIKTRGQQVTLRCSSQSGHNTVSWYQQALGQGPQFIFQYYREEENGRGNFPPRFSGLQFPNYSSELNVNALELDDSALYLCASSPQNKYEQYFGPGTRLTVT.

This clone was observed a few times. The V gene is TRBV18, the J gene TRBJ1-1, with TRBD1 matching over 10 bases. The CDR3 contains 14 residues. The V and J ends lost 5 bases and 1 base, in that order; junction bases with no gene match: 1. Per germline, CDR1 KGHSH and CDR2 LQKENI. The CDR3 sequence: CASSGQGGNTEAFF. CDR3 in DNA: TGTGCCAGCTCAGGACAGGGGGGGAACACTGAAGCTTTCTTT. Looking up the rest from reference TRBV18 and TRBJ1-1 gives the full variable domain: NAGVMQNPRHLVRRRGQEARLRCSPMKGHSHVYWYRQLPEEGLKFMVYLQKENIIDESGMPKERFSAEFPKEGPSILRIQQVVRGDSAAYFCASSGQGGNTEAFFGQGTRLTVV.

J is TRBJ2-7 and V is TRBV5-4; 9 bases line up with TRBD1. The germline V gene has CDR1 SGHNT and CDR2 YYREEE (reference sequence). This CDR3 has 14 amino acids. The ends lost 4 bases at V and 5 bases at J; junction bases unmatched: 7. CDR3 in DNA: TGTGCCAGCAGCGACCGGGACAGGGTCCACGAGCAGTACTTC. The encoded protein is CASSDRDRVHEQYF.

The CDR3 region is CASSFTGEGREKLFF. The DNA for the CDR3 is TGTGCCAGCAGTTTCACAGGGGAAGGAAGAGAAAAACTGTTTTTT. The genes are TRBV28 and TRBJ1-4, with 7 bases lining up with TRBD1. Germline V gene lookup returns CDR1 MDHEN and CDR2 SYDVKM. The CDR3 has 15 amino acids. After removal of 3 bases from V and 8 bases from J, the junction contained 9 bases not matched to a gene.

Only a few counts were recorded for this clone. The genes are TRBV5-1 and TRBJ1-6; 7 positions agree with TRBD1. With 1 base clipped from V and 8 bases from J, the junction kept 3 bases outside the gene matches. CDR1 SGHRS and CDR2 YFSETQ come from the germline V gene. The CDR3 length is 14 residues. The CDR3 coding sequence is TGCGCCAGCAGCTTGAGCGACAGGGATTCACCCCTCCACTTT. This translates into CASSLSDRDSPLHF.

The rearrangement uses TRBV5-1 and TRBJ1-3; 7 positions match TRBD1. The CDR3 extends over 14 amino acids. V shed 5 bases and J 1 base; nucleotides not matched to a gene: 3. CDR1 and CDR2 from the germline V gene are SGHRS and YFSETQ. Written as DNA, the CDR3 is TGCGCCAGCAGGGCCAGGGGGTCTGGAAACACCATATATTTT. Translated: CASRARGSGNTIYF. The whole variable domain, remainder taken from reference TRBV5-1 and TRBJ1-3, is KAGVTQTPRYLIKTRGQQVTLSCSPISGHRSVSWYQQTPGQGLQFLFEYFSETQRNKGNFPGRFSGRQFSNSRSEMNVSTLELGDSALYLCASRARGSGNTIYFGEGSWLTVV.

V gene TRBV5-7 combines with J gene TRBJ1-1; maybe TRBD1 (6 bases). TRBV5-7 belongs to the ORF category, with a function that is uncertain. There are 16 residues in the CDR3. Trimming took 2 bases from V and 3 from J, leaving 17 bases between them. CDR3 bases: TGTGCCAGCAGCTTCGGGGGGCGCCGGTCGGACACTGAAGCTTTCTTT. As protein: CASSFGGRRSDTEAFF.